This paragraph reports one T cell receptor beta chain. What it binds is not known. In germline, CDR1 is PRHDT, CDR2 FYEKMQ (reference sequence). This CDR3 is 17 amino acids long. The junction had 13 bases not matched to a gene; V was cut back by 3 bases and J by 4 bases. The sample comes from a study of CD8+ T cells in alopecia areata. Study-wide results and limits: Tissue-resident alphabeta T cells belonging to normal skin likewise get sequenced within scalp specimens.

As the sequencing template, cDNA was produced by extracting RNA and reverse transcribing it. Using immunoSEQ multiplex PCR, the repertoire was profiled, and TCRdb retains in-frame clones only, with some absent. The sample lists 130,000 or so clones, almost 50% occurring once. The TCR comes from a human donor with alopecia areata. This specimen consisted of CD8+ T cells sorted from blood, obtained at week 0. The chain couples TRBV13 to TRBJ1-2; 8 nucleotides match TRBD1. CDR3 loop: CASSFISLADRAYGYTF. DNA for the CDR3: TGTGCCAGCAGCTTTATATCTCTAGCGGACAGGGCCTATGGCTACACCTTC.